This T cell receptor beta chain was retrieved from a study of Tregs in tolerant kidney transplant recipients (dated by TCRdb to 2018 to 2020). Background on the whole study: The study applied TCRbeta sequencing to find donor-specific regulatory T cells before combined kidney and bone marrow transplantation and then followed those same cells after transplant. TCRbeta repertoire sequencing was used in a few healthy controls to compare several methods for expanding Tregs specific for an allogeneic donor. Broad study findings and their caveats: Expanding Tregs with activated donor B cells appeared to identify the most biologically relevant and donor-specific TCRbeta repertoire. Biological reproducibility was not directly assessed, although technical replication error appeared to be minimal. Because only a small number of patients were included, the study had limitations, and the results will need to be validated in larger populations as well as under other immunosuppression protocols.

After removal of 6 bases from V and 1 base from J, the junction retains 7 bases not matched to a gene. The CDR3 goes from the cysteine to the phenylalanine over 16 residues. CDR3 DNA is the only sequence kept; it has 48 bases, read in frame from the first base. The germline V gene provides CDR1 SNHLY and CDR2 FYNNEI. For TCRbeta CDR3 sequencing, genomic DNA from the sorted cells was extracted using the QIAGEN DNeasy Blood and Tissue Kit. High-throughput TCRbeta CDR3 sequencing was carried out commercially through immunoSEQ, with PCR amplification with bias correction and internal controls included. In the paper's pipeline: Unique productive TCRbeta sequences were defined by CDR3 nucleotide sequence when primers matched and otherwise by CDR3 amino acid sequence together with Vbeta and Jbeta genes. As a correction for sorting error, sequences shared between sorted populations at a frequency ratio of 2:1 or less were discarded, and the remaining shared sequences were assigned to the higher population. A sequence was defined as donor-reactive if the sequence was expanded at least 5-fold in CFSE-low cells compared with unstimulated cells and had a frequency of at least 0.01% in CFSE-low cells. Repertoire divergence was quantified by Jensen-Shannon divergence using the top 100 TCRbeta sequences ranked by frequency. For samples with multiple sequencing runs, sorting error was corrected separately for each run before the runs were pooled. The source is immuneACCESS, and TCRdb retained only in-frame sequences with V and J called. Part of the clones is not carried over; for the studies checked, unresolved V genes explain less than half of this, and the remainder is unexplained. V, J and clone size reflect that table, while D and trimming were determined from the DNA. The sample table records roughly 120,000 clones; approximately 90% of these occur just once. More than 0.5% of the sample is in the top ten clones.

Thawed PBMCs were FACS-sorted into unstimulated Tregs (CD4+CD25+CD127-), CD4+ non-Tregs (CD4+CD25-), CD4 cells and CD8 cells. Blood from healthy controls was obtained either from healthy volunteers or as purchased buffy coats. Healthy control blood was processed to PBMCs with a Ficoll density gradient and then cryopreserved, whereas patient PBMCs were collected both before and after transplant. With respect to this clone: What antigen it recognizes has not been identified. No base quality information exists; no much larger clone differs at one position.

The chain couples TRBV2 to TRBJ1-5, with 9 bases in between that match TRBD1. The sequence came from a human donor in good health. Sequencing used CD4+ T cells from blood. This receptor has the CDR3 CASRPGQGSSNQPQHF. The bases read TGTGCCAGCAGACCCGGACAGGGGTCGAGCAATCAGCCCCAGCATTTT.